One and the same sample provided the 28 T cell receptor beta chains below, sequenced in a study of T cells expressing NK-cell markers. Reprocessing the 5' RACE reads, TCRdb reports a single entry for every CDR3 protein and omits DNA. This sample contains 250,000 to 300,000 distinct CDR3 sequences. Material: blood T cells: a sorted CD56 or NKG2C T cell subset, CD4+ or CD8+ T cells, or bulk PBMC T cells (not recorded which). These receptors all come from a man between 18 and 29 years old in good health.

The V call is TRBV29-1, the J call TRBJ1-2; TCRdb indicates TRBD1, and absent DNA this call remains unverified. Germline CDR1 and CDR2: SQVTM and ANQGSEA. The CDR3 is 12 residues long. The CDR3 spells CSVETGNYGYTF.

The CDR3 sequence: CASSYWLGGTDTQYF. This sequence joins TRBV27 and TRBJ2-3. Germline CDR1 MNHEY, CDR2 SMNVEV (reference sequence). The CDR3 extends over 15 amino acids.

The chain couples TRBV29-1 to TRBJ2-1; the D call of TRBD2 rests on TCRdb alone, since no DNA is present to check it. This CDR3 has 14 residues. Germline V gives CDR1 SQVTM, CDR2 ANQGSEA. The CDR3 is CSVSVVTRLNEQFF.

This chain links TRBV20-1 with TRBJ2-2; TCRdb's assignment of TRBD1 cannot be checked, as there is no DNA. Germline values: CDR1 DFQATT, CDR2 SNEGSKA (reference sequence). This CDR3 is 15 amino acids long. The CDR3: CSASSQGLYTGELFF.

The chain joins TRBV5-1 to TRBJ2-1; no DNA is available, so the TRBD2 call from TCRdb remains unchecked. The CDR3 has 14 residues. CDR1 and CDR2 (germline): SGHRS, YFSETQ. The CDR3 spells CASRQASGHNEQFF. Combining the CDR3 with reference TRBV5-1 and TRBJ2-1 gives the whole variable domain KAGVTQTPRYLIKTRGQQVTLSCSPISGHRSVSWYQQTPGQGLQFLFEYFSETQRNKGNFPGRFSGRQFSNSRSEMNVSTLELGDSALYLCASRQASGHNEQFFGPGTRLTVL.

The V call is TRBV2, the J call TRBJ1-5. Germline V gene data show CDR1 as SNHLY and CDR2 as FYNNEI. This CDR3 region has 16 residues. This CDR3 is CASRSGISTPNQPQHF.

V is TRBV10-3 and J is TRBJ2-4; there is no DNA to check the TCRdb D call of TRBD1. Per germline, CDR1 ENHRY and CDR2 SYGVKD. The CDR3 covers 16 residues. CDR3 region: CAIRPGTGGAFNIQYF.

The chain recombines TRBV20-1 with TRBJ2-5; checking the TCRdb D call of TRBD1 is not possible without DNA. This CDR3 comprises 14 residues. Germline CDR1 DFQATT, CDR2 SNEGSKA (reference sequence). CDR3 amino acids: CSARDLWGQETQYF.

This chain connects TRBV5-1 to TRBJ2-2; the TCRdb call, TRBD1, lacks DNA for checking. CDR1 and CDR2 (germline): SGHRS, YFSETQ. The CDR3 sequence is 15 residues long. The CDR3 loop is CASSAGTLNTGELFF.

This sequence joins TRBV5-1 and TRBJ1-4. The CDR3 has 14 residues. Germline CDR1 reads SGHRS; CDR2 reads YFSETQ. The CDR3 here is CASSLGLPNEKLFF.

The rearrangement uses TRBV12-3 or TRBV12-4 and TRBJ2-3; TCRdb gives TRBD2 as the D gene, but with no DNA this cannot be confirmed. The CDR3 covers 13 residues. The chain's CDR3 is CATSATNTDTQYF.

The chain uses TRBV20-1 and TRBJ2-7. In germline, CDR1 is DFQATT, CDR2 SNEGSKA (reference sequence). CDR3 length: 13 residues. CDR3 amino acids: CSARDPGIYEQYF.

This sequence joins TRBV5-1 and TRBJ2-1; as DNA is missing, the TRBD2 call by TCRdb cannot be tested. Germline V gene sequence: CDR1 SGHRS, CDR2 YFSETQ. CDR3 length: 18 amino acids. CDR3 in amino acids: CASSLVGISGISYNEQFF.

The gene calls are TRBV7-3 and TRBJ2-7; TCRdb picks TRBD1, but there is no DNA to check that call. The CDR3 covers 15 residues. Germline-derived CDR1 and CDR2 are SGHTA and FQGTGA. The chain's CDR3 is CASSLSWSPRAEQYF.

The chain uses TRBV5-4 and TRBJ2-7; the D call of TRBD2 rests on TCRdb alone, since no DNA is present to check it. The CDR3 is 15 residues long. Germline lookup yields CDR1 SGHNT and CDR2 YYREEE (reference sequence). The CDR3 spells CASRPRLAGDHEQYF.

This sequence joins TRBV4-3 and TRBJ2-2. The length of the CDR3 is 14 residues. Germline CDR1 and CDR2: LGHNA and YSLEER. The CDR3 here is CASSPTPNTGELFF.

The rearrangement links TRBV12-3 or TRBV12-4 to TRBJ2-3; as DNA is missing, the TRBD2 call by TCRdb cannot be tested. CDR3 length equals 15 residues. CDR3 sequence: CASSSRTSGSRAQYF.

V gene TRBV12-3 or TRBV12-4 combines with J gene TRBJ1-1. The CDR3 consists of 13 residues. CDR3: CASSGRKNTEAFF.

The CDR3 loop is CASSQRHNRDIQYF. The chain joins TRBV3-1 to TRBJ2-4. CDR1 and CDR2 (germline): LGHDT, YNNKEL (reference sequence). The CDR3 totals 14 residues.

V is TRBV19 and J is TRBJ2-1. Germline CDR1 and CDR2: LNHDA and SQIVND (reference sequence). The CDR3 loop spans 15 amino acids. This CDR3 reads CASKDADTSYNEQFF.

The rearrangement uses TRBV5-1 and TRBJ2-1; the D gene TCRdb calls, TRBD2, cannot be checked with no DNA. CDR1 is SGHRS, CDR2 YFSETQ, per germline. The CDR3 has 17 residues. The CDR3 sequence is CASRPTLAGPSYNEQFF.

The chain recombines TRBV6-2 or TRBV6-3 with TRBJ2-5; TCRdb calls TRBD2, which cannot be checked without DNA. This CDR3 spans 16 amino acids. The germline V gene encodes CDR1 MNHEY and CDR2 SVGEGT. CDR3 residues: CASRLISGRAAETQYF.

J is TRBJ2-5 and V is TRBV7-9; no DNA is available, so the TRBD2 call from TCRdb remains unchecked. The CDR3 runs 16 residues. The germline V gene has CDR1 SEHNR and CDR2 FQNEAQ (reference sequence). CDR3 residues: CASSPPSGGGIETQYF.

V gene TRBV28 combines with J gene TRBJ2-2. The CDR3 contains 15 residues. Germline CDR1 and CDR2: MDHEN and SYDVKM. The CDR3 sequence is CASSFAGYEAGELFF.

This chain uses TRBV29-1 with TRBJ1-2; TCRdb indicates TRBD1, and absent DNA this call remains unverified. The CDR3 contains 14 residues. In germline, CDR1 is SQVTM, CDR2 ANQGSEA. Here the CDR3 reads CSVTGTGGGYGYTF. The entire variable domain, with the rest obtained from reference TRBV29-1 and TRBJ1-2, is as follows: SAVISQKPSRDICQRGTSLTIQCQVDSQVTMMFWYRQQPGQSLTLIATANQGSEATYESGFVIDKFPISRPNLTFSTLTVSNMSPEDSSIYLCSVTGTGGGYGYTFGSGTRLTVV.

The chain uses TRBV5-6 and TRBJ2-3; TCRdb's D gene call, TRBD2, goes unchecked for lack of DNA. Per the germline V gene, CDR1 is SGHDT and CDR2 is YYEEEE. The CDR3 totals 17 residues. The CDR3 spells CASSYPGLAGSTDTQYF.

The rearrangement joins TRBV5-1 to TRBJ2-7; TCRdb lists TRBD1, though no DNA is available to test this call. The CDR3 is 13 amino acids. The germline gives CDR1 SGHRS, CDR2 YFSETQ. The CDR3 here is CASSGGQTYEQYF.

The chain has TRBV11-2 and TRBJ1-6. The CDR3 is 16 amino acids. Germline assignment: CDR1 SGHAT and CDR2 FQNNGV. The CDR3 loop is CASSLGDSGVERSLHF. The full variable domain, completed using reference TRBV11-2 and TRBJ1-6, is EAGVAQSPRYKIIEKRQSVAFWCNPISGHATLYWYQQILGQGPKLLIQFQNNGVVDDSQLPKDRFSAERLKGVDSTLKIQPAKLEDSAVYLCASSLGDSGVERSLHFGNGTRLTVT.